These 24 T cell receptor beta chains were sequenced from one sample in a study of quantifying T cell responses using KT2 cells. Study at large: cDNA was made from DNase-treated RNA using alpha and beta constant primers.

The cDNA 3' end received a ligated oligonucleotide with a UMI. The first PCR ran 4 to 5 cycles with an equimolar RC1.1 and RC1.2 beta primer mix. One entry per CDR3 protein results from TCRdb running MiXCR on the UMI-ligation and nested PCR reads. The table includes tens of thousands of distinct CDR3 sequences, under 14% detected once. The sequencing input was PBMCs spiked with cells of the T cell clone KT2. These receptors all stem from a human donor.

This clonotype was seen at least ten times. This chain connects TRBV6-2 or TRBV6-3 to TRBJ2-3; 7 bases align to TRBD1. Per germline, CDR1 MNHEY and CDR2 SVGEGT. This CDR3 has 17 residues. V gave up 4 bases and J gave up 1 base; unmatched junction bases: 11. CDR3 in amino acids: CASSFAANRGGTDTQYF. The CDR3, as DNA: TGTGCCAGCAGTTTCGCGGCCAACAGGGGCGGCACAGATACGCAGTATTTT.

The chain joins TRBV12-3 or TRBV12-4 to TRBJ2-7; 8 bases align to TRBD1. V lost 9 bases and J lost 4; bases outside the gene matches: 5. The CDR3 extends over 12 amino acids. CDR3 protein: CASGGTGYEQYF. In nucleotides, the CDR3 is TGTGCCAGTGGCGGGACAGGTTACGAGCAGTACTTC.

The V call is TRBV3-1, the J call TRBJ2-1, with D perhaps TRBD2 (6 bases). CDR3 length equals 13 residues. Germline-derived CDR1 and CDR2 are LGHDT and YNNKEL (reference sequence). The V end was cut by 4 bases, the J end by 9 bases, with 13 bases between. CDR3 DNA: TGTGCCAGCAGCCCCATCCGGGGGAGTGAGCAGTTCTTC. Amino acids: CASSPIRGSEQFF.

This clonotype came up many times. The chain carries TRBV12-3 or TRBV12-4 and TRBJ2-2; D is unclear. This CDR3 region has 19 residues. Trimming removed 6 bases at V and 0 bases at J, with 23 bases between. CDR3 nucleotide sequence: TGTGCCAGCAGAGCCCGCCCTTTCGTTGCGGACGCGAACACCGGGGAGCTGTTTTTT. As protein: CASRARPFVADANTGELFF.

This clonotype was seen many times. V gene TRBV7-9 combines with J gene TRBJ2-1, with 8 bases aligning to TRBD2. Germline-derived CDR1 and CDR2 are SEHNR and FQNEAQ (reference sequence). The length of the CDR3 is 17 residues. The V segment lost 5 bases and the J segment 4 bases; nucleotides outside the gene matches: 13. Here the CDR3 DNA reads TGTGCCAGCAGCCCGGCCCTCCAGCGGGGGATTTACAATGAGCAGTTCTTC. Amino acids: CASSPALQRGIYNEQFF.

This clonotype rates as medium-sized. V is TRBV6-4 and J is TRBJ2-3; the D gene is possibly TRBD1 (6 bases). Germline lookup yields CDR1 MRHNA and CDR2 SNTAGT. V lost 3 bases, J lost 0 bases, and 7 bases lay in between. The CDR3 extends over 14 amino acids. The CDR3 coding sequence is TGTGCCAGCAGTGATGGACAGAGCACAGATACGCAGTATTTT. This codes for CASSDGQSTDTQYF.

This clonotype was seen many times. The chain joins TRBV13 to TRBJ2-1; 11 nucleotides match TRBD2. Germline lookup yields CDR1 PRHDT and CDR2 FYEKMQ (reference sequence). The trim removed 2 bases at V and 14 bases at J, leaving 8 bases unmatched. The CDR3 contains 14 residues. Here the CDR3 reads CASSLQASGGPEFF. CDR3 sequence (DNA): TGTGCCAGCAGCTTACAAGCTAGCGGGGGGCCGGAGTTCTTC.

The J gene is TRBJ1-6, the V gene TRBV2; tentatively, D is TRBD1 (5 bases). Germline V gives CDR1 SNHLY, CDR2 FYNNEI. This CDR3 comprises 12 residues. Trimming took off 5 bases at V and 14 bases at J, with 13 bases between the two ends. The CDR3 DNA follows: TGTGCCAGCAGTTCGCCAGGGACCACCCTCCACTTT. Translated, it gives CASSSPGTTLHF. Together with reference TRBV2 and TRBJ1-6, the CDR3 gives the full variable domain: EPEVTQTPSHQVTQMGQEVILRCVPISNHLYFYWYRQILGQKVEFLVSFYNNEISEKSEIFDDQFSVERPDGSNFTLKIRSTKLEDSAMYFCASSSPGTTLHFGNGTRLTVT.

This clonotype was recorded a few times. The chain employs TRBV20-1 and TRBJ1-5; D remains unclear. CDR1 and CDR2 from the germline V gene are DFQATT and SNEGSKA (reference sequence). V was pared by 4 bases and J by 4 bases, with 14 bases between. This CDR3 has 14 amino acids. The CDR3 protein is CSATPIRTNQPQHF. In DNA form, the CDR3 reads TGCAGTGCTACCCCTATAAGGACTAATCAGCCCCAGCATTTT.

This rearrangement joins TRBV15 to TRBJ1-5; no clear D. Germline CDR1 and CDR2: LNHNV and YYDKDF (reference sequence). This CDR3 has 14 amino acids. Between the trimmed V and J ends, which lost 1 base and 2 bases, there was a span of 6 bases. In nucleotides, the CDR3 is TGTGCCACCAGCAGAGTACGGGGCAATCAGCCCCAGCATTTT. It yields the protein CATSRVRGNQPQHF.

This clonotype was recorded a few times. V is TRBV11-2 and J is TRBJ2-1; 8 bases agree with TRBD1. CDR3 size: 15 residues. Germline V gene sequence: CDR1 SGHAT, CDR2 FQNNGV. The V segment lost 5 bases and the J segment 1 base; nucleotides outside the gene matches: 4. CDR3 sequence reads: CASSTGQGSYNEQFF. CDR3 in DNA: TGTGCCAGCAGCACAGGACAGGGTTCCTACAATGAGCAGTTCTTC.

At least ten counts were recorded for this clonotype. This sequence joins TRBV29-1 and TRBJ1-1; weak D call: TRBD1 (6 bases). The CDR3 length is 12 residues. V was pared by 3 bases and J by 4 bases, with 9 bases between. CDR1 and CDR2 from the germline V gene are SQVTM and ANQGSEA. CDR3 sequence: CSVEKGGTEAFF. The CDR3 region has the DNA TGCAGCGTTGAGAAGGGGGGCACTGAAGCTTTCTTT.

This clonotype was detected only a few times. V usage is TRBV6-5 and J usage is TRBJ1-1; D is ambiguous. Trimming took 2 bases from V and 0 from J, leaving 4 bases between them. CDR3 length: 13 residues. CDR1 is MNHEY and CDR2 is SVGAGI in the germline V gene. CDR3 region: CASSYDLNTEAFF. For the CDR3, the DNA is TGTGCCAGCAGTTACGACCTGAACACTGAAGCTTTCTTT.

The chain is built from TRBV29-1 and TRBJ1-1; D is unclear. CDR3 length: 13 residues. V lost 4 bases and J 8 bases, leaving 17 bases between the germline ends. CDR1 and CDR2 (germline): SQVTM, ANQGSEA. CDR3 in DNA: TGCAGCGTTGGGGCAGTCCTAGCCCCAGAAGCTTTCTTT. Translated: CSVGAVLAPEAFF.

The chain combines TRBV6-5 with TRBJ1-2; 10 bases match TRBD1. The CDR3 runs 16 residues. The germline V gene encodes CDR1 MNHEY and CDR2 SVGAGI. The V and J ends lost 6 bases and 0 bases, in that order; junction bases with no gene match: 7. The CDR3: CASRHRQGAANYGYTF. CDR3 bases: TGTGCCAGCAGACATCGACAGGGGGCGGCTAACTATGGCTACACCTTC.

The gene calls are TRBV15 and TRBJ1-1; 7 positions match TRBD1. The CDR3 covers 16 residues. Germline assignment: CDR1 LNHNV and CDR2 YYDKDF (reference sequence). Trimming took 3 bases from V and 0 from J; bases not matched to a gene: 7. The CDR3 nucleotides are TGTGCCACCAGCAGGAGGACAGGTCGGATGAACACTGAAGCTTTCTTT. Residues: CATSRRTGRMNTEAFF.

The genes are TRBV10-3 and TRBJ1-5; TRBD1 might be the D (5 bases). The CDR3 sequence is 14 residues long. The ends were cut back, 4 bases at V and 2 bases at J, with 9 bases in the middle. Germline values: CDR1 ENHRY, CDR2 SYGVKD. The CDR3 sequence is CAISVEGGNQPQHF. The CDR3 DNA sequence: TGTGCCATCAGTGTCGAAGGGGGCAATCAGCCCCAGCATTTT.

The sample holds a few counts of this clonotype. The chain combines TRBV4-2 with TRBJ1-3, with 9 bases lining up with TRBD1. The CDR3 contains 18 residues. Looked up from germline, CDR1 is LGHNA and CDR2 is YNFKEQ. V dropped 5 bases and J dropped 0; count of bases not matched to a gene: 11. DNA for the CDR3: TGTGCCAGCAGCGCCTTTCCCGGGACAGGGATCTCTGGAAACACCATATATTTT. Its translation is CASSAFPGTGISGNTIYF.

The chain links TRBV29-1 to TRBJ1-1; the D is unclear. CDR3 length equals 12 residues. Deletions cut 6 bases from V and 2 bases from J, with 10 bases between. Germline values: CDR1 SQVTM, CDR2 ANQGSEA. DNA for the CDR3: TGCAGCGTCGGAGGTATAAACACTGAAGCTTTCTTT. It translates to CSVGGINTEAFF.

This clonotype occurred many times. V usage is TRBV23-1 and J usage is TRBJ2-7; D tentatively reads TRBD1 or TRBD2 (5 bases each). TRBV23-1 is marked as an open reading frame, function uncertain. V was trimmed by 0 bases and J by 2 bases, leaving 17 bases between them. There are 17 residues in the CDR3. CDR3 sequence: CASSQSGLGTGTYEQYF. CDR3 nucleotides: TGCGCCAGCAGTCAATCGGGGCTTGGGACGGGGACCTACGAGCAGTACTTC.

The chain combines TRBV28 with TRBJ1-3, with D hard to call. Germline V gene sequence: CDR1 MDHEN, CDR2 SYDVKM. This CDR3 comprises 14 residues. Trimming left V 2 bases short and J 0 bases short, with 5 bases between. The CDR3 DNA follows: TGTGCCAGCAGTTTACTTTACTCTGGAAACACCATATATTTT. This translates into CASSLLYSGNTIYF.

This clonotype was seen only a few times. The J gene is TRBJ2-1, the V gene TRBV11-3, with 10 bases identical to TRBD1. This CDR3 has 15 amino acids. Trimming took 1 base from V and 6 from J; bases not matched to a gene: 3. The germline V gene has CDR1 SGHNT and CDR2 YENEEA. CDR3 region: CASSLGTGGRNEQFF. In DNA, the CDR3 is TGTGCCAGCAGCTTAGGGACAGGGGGGCGCAATGAGCAGTTCTTC. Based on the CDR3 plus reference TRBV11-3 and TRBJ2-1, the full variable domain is EAGVVQSPRYKIIEKKQPVAFWCNPISGHNTLYWYLQNLGQGPELLIRYENEEAVDDSQLPKDRFSAERLKGVDSTLKIQPAELGDSAVYLCASSLGTGGRNEQFFGPGTRLTVL.

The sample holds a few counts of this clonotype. As DNA, the CDR3 is TGTGCCAGCAGTGAAGCGCCGATTGATAACACCGGGGAGCTGTTTTTT. This sequence encodes CASSEAPIDNTGELFF. The rearrangement uses TRBV2 and TRBJ2-2; D is undetermined. CDR1 and CDR2 from the germline V gene are SNHLY and FYNNEI. This CDR3 is built from 16 residues. V lost 0 bases to trimming and J lost 2 bases, with 10 bases between them. Full variable domain (missing parts from reference TRBV2 and TRBJ2-2): EPEVTQTPSHQVTQMGQEVILRCVPISNHLYFYWYRQILGQKVEFLVSFYNNEISEKSEIFDDQFSVERPDGSNFTLKIRSTKLEDSAMYFCASSEAPIDNTGELFFGEGSRLTVL.

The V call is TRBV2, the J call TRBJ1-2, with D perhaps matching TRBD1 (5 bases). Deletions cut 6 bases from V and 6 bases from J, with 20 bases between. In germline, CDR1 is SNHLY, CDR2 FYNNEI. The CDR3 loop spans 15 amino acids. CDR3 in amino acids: CASSANGTPGHGYTF. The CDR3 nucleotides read TGTGCCAGCAGCGCTAACGGGACGCCCGGCCATGGCTACACCTTC. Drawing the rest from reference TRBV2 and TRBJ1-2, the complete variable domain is EPEVTQTPSHQVTQMGQEVILRCVPISNHLYFYWYRQILGQKVEFLVSFYNNEISEKSEIFDDQFSVERPDGSNFTLKIRSTKLEDSAMYFCASSANGTPGHGYTFGSGTRLTVV.